This is a list of T cell receptor beta chains from one sample in a study of cytomegalovirus exposure and HLA in healthy donors. The table came from immunoSEQ multiplex PCR; TCRdb's copy has only in-frame clones and leaves some out. The sample lists fewer than 250,000 clones, roughly four fifths seen once, with roughly 2.8% in the top ten. The specimen sequenced was PBMCs. The receptors originated from a woman in her twenties or thirties in good health and CMV-seropositive. The CDR3 runs from the conserved cysteine through the conserved F or W. D genes are given only for firm matches. Some rows mark clone size as missing; the rest say once, few, many or name a class of expanded clone.

clone_size,j_call,v_call,d_call,cdr3_nt,cdr3_aa
few,TRBJ2-1,TRBV9,TRBD2,TGTGCCAGCAGCGTGACTAGCGGGAGAATAGATGAGCAGTTCTTC,CASSVTSGRIDEQFF
.,TRBJ1-1,TRBV11-2,.,TGTGCCAGCAGCTTAGAGGAGGGAAGGGCTTTCTTT,CASSLEEGRAFF
.,TRBJ2-7,TRBV7-8,.,TGTGCCAGCAGCTTTATCTTGTCCTACGAGCAGTACTTC,CASSFILSYEQYF
.,TRBJ2-2,TRBV13,.,TGTGCCAGCAGCTTAGATAAGAAGAGGAGCGGGGAGCTGTTTTTT,CASSLDKKRSGELFF
.,TRBJ2-2,TRBV4-1,TRBD1,TGCGCCAGCAGCCACCCACAGGGGGACACCGGGGAGCTGTTTTTT,CASSHPQGDTGELFF
.,TRBJ1-1,TRBV5-6,.,TGTGCCAGCAGCTTGAAACATTCCAACACTGAAGCTTTCTTT,CASSLKHSNTEAFF
.,TRBJ1-2,TRBV5-5,TRBD1,TGTGCCAGCAGCTTGGTGCAGGGGGTGAAGAGCTATGGCTACACCTTC,CASSLVQGVKSYGYTF
.,TRBJ1-3,TRBV10-3,TRBD1,TGTGCCATCAAGCCGGGGACAGGGAAGGCTGGAAACACCATATATTTT,CAIKPGTGKAGNTIYF
.,TRBJ1-2,TRBV13,TRBD1,TGTGCCAGCAGGAAGACAGGGGGCGACTATGGCTACACCTTC,CASRKTGGDYGYTF
.,TRBJ2-1,TRBV11-2,TRBD2,TGTGCCAGCAGCCCCAGACTAGCGGGATTATTGTGGAATGAGCAGTTCTTC,CASSPRLAGLLWNEQFF
few,TRBJ2-3,TRBV5-1,.,TGCGCCAGCAGCTTGGTTAGCGGACCGACTAGCACAGATACGCAGTATTTT,CASSLVSGPTSTDTQYF
.,TRBJ2-6,TRBV7-6,.,TGTGCCAGCAGCCCACGCTACAGGGTTCCAGGGGCCAACGTCCTGACTTTC,CASSPRYRVPGANVLTF
.,TRBJ1-2,TRBV6-5,.,TGTGCCAGCAGTTACCGTCCGTTCTATGGCTACACCTTC,CASSYRPFYGYTF
.,TRBJ2-3,TRBV7-2,.,TGTGCCAGCAGCCCTGAGGGAGGCAGCACAGATACGCAGTATTTT,CASSPEGGSTDTQYF
.,TRBJ2-3,TRBV15,.,TGTGCCACCAGCAGGGACAACACAGATACGCAGTATTTT,CATSRDNTDTQYF
.,TRBJ2-3,TRBV5-1,TRBD1,TGCGCCAGCAGCTTGGGTGGCAGGGGGCTTTCAGATACGCAGTATTTT,CASSLGGRGLSDTQYF
.,TRBJ2-2,TRBV7-9,TRBD2,TGTGCCAGCAGCTTAGCGGGACTAGCGGGAGCGTCCGGGGAGCTGTTTTTT,CASSLAGLAGASGELFF
.,TRBJ2-3,TRBV5-1,TRBD1,TGCGCCAGCAGCTCAGGGGGCTCGAGCACAGATACGCAGTATTTT,CASSSGGSSTDTQYF
.,TRBJ2-7,TRBV10-2,.,TGCGCCAGCAGTTTGACGGGGACCTACGAGCAGTACTTC,CASSLTGTYEQYF
.,TRBJ1-5,TRBV6-1,.,TGTGCCAGCACCTGGGGGGGGCGGCAGCCCCAGCATTTT,CASTWGGRQPQHF
.,TRBJ1-1,TRBV5-4,.,TGTGCCAGCAGCTTGAAGTCCAGGTTGGGTACTGAAGCTTTCTTT,CASSLKSRLGTEAFF
.,TRBJ2-7,TRBV27,.,TGTGCCAGCAGTTGGGGAGCCACCTACGAGCAGTACTTC,CASSWGATYEQYF
once,TRBJ2-7,TRBV11-2,.,TGTGCCAGCAGCTTTTCTCGGGGCTACGAGCAGTACTTC,CASSFSRGYEQYF
.,TRBJ1-5,TRBV6-1,.,TGTGCCAGCGGGTATCGAGGGAATAGCAATCAGCCCCAGCATTTT,CASGYRGNSNQPQHF
.,TRBJ1-6,TRBV4-1,.,TGCGCCAGCAGCCAAGCGTTGGAAAGGGGCTATTCACCCCTCCACTTT,CASSQALERGYSPLHF
.,TRBJ2-1,TRBV28,.,TGTGCCAGCAGGGACTTTTTTAATGAGCAGTTCTTC,CASRDFFNEQFF
.,TRBJ2-7,TRBV18,.,TGTGCCAGCTCACCATTCAGGCAGGGAACTTACGAGCAGTACTTC,CASSPFRQGTYEQYF
once,TRBJ1-5,TRBV28,.,TGTGCCAGCAGTTTTTCTCTCTCGGGGCAGCCCCAGCATTTT,CASSFSLSGQPQHF
.,TRBJ2-1,TRBV7-2,TRBD2,TGTGCCAGCAGCTTAGTTGCTAGCGGGAGCAATGAGCAGTTCTTC,CASSLVASGSNEQFF
.,TRBJ2-5,TRBV19,.,TGTGCCAGTGGTATTACTAGCCAGGAGACCCAGTACTTC,CASGITSQETQYF
.,TRBJ2-3,TRBV28,TRBD2,TGTGCCAGCAGTTTTTCTCTAGCGGGAGGTACAGATACGCAGTATTTT,CASSFSLAGGTDTQYF
.,TRBJ1-2,TRBV6-5,.,TGTGCCAGCAGTACCGAAGGGGGGGTGGGATATGGCTACACCTTC,CASSTEGGVGYGYTF
.,TRBJ2-7,TRBV5-1,.,TGCGCCAGCAGCCACGACAAAAATCGAGACTACGAGCAGCACTTC,CASSHDKNRDYEQHF
few,TRBJ2-7,TRBV6-5,TRBD2,TGTGCCAGCAGTCATACTAGCGGGAGTTACTACGAGCAGTACTTC,CASSHTSGSYYEQYF
once,TRBJ1-2,TRBV28,.,TGTGCCAGCAGTTTGCAGGATAACTATGGCTACACCTTC,CASSLQDNYGYTF
.,TRBJ1-1,TRBV5-5,.,TGTGCCAGCAGCTTACGCCAGGGGCACACTGAAGCTTTCTTT,CASSLRQGHTEAFF